This paragraph covers one T cell receptor beta chain sequence. TCRdb's table, derived via immunoSEQ multiplex PCR, lists solely in-frame clones and lacks some. The sample records around 400,000 clones, more than 70% being singletons. From germline, CDR1 is MDHEN and CDR2 SYDVKM. The ends lost 3 bases at V and 8 bases at J; junction bases unmatched: 15. This CDR3 region has 17 residues. The sample is drawn from a study of blood T cell repertoires in COVID-19. Study in general: Sources were T cells, B-cell-depleted T cells, or PBMCs; the material itself was cDNA or gDNA.

Recruited during active infection, patients (from Seattle) were subsequently followed longitudinally. This TCR was sampled from a woman aged 25 to 39 with COVID-19, enrolled during active disease. Input material: peripheral blood. The rearrangement joins TRBV28 to TRBJ2-1; the match to TRBD2 covers 8 bases. CDR3 nucleotides: TGTGCCAGCAGTTTCCTGCTCCCTGGCGGGAGGAGCCATGAGCAGTTCTTC. The encoded protein is CASSFLLPGGRSHEQFF.